The 11 T cell receptor beta chains below were found in one sample sequenced in a study of cytomegalovirus exposure and HLA in healthy donors. Profiled with immunoSEQ multiplex PCR; TCRdb holds only in-frame clones, not every one. The table shows about 110,000 clones, with around 82% occurring only once. The specimen sequenced was PBMCs. The receptor set was obtained from a woman aged 18-29 years in good health and CMV-seronegative.

This chain joins TRBV6-1 and TRBJ2-1, with TRBD2 identical over 13 bases. Germline CDR1 and CDR2: MNHNS and SASEGT. The V segment lost 3 bases and the J segment 6 bases; nucleotides outside the gene matches: 8. The CDR3 has 17 amino acids. The CDR3 DNA follows: TGTGCCAGCAGTGAGGGACTAGCGGGGACCGCCGGCAATGAGCAGTTCTTC. This codes for CASSEGLAGTAGNEQFF.

The V and J genes are TRBV7-6 and TRBJ1-1; 9 bases line up with TRBD1. The germline V gene encodes CDR1 SGHVS and CDR2 FNYEAQ. The CDR3 sequence is 16 residues long. V lost 5 bases to trimming and J lost 4 bases; unmatched junction nucleotides: 11. The CDR3 protein is CASSVGTGFPATEAFF. CDR3 nucleotides: TGTGCCAGCAGCGTCGGGACAGGGTTTCCTGCCACTGAAGCTTTCTTT.

V gene TRBV7-6 combines with J gene TRBJ2-7; the match to TRBD2 covers 8 bases. The CDR3 contains 13 residues. Losses at the gene ends were 3 bases for V and 2 bases for J; bases not matched to a gene: 0. CDR1 is SGHVS and CDR2 is FNYEAQ in the germline V gene. CDR3 residues: CASSFGRAYEQYF. CDR3 coding DNA: TGTGCCAGCAGCTTCGGGAGGGCCTACGAGCAGTACTTC.

V usage is TRBV6-5 and J usage is TRBJ2-7; D remains unclear. This CDR3 region has 12 residues. V was trimmed by 4 bases and J by 6 bases, leaving 10 bases between them. Germline CDR1 MNHEY, CDR2 SVGAGI. CDR3 sequence (DNA): TGTGCCAGCAGTTCCTTGGCAGGCGAGCAGTACTTC. This encodes CASSSLAGEQYF.

The CDR3 bases are TGCGCCAGCAGCCAAGTGGGGACAGGGGATTTCAATGAGCAGTTCTTC. Translated: CASSQVGTGDFNEQFF. The chain has TRBV4-1 and TRBJ2-1; 10 nucleotides line up with TRBD1. The length of the CDR3 is 16 residues. After removal of 1 base from V and 6 bases from J, the junction contained 6 bases not matched to a gene. Per the germline V gene, CDR1 is MGHRA and CDR2 is YSYEKL.

The V gene is TRBV9, the J gene TRBJ2-2, with a weak D call TRBD2 (5 bases). This CDR3 region has 16 residues. V lost 2 bases and J 6 bases, leaving 17 bases between the germline ends. Germline CDR1 reads SGDLS; CDR2 reads YYNGEE. The CDR3 bases are TGTGCCAGCAGCGTTACGGGATCCTCCGCCCCCGGGGAGCTGTTTTTT. Translation: CASSVTGSSAPGELFF.

The gene calls are TRBV11-3 and TRBJ1-2, with D tentatively TRBD1 (5 bases). The ends were cut back, 1 base at V and 8 bases at J, with 8 bases in the middle. The V gene's germline CDR1 is SGHNT and CDR2 YENEEA. This CDR3 is 12 amino acids long. CDR3 nucleotides: TGTGCCAGCAGCTTAGCCGGACAAGGCTACACCTTC. Translating it yields CASSLAGQGYTF.

The V gene is TRBV5-1, the J gene TRBJ2-2; 7 bases match TRBD1. This CDR3 contains 16 residues. Germline CDR1 is SGHRS and CDR2 is YFSETQ. The V gene end was trimmed by 0 bases and the J gene end by 2 bases; junction bases not matched to a gene: 4. The CDR3 coding sequence is TGCGCCAGCAGCTTGGGAGGGGGCTACAACACCGGGGAGCTGTTTTTT. This codes for CASSLGGGYNTGELFF. Full variable domain (remainder filled in from reference TRBV5-1 and TRBJ2-2): KAGVTQTPRYLIKTRGQQVTLSCSPISGHRSVSWYQQTPGQGLQFLFEYFSETQRNKGNFPGRFSGRQFSNSRSEMNVSTLELGDSALYLCASSLGGGYNTGELFFGEGSRLTVL.

A single count supports this clone. The J gene is TRBJ1-3, the V gene TRBV7-7; D ambiguous. The CDR3 covers 15 residues. Trimming left V 4 bases short and J 0 bases short, with 10 bases between. Germline V gene lookup returns CDR1 SSHAT and CDR2 FNYEAQ (reference sequence). The CDR3 loop reads CASSSSFDSGNTIYF. The CDR3 nucleotides are TGTGCCAGCAGCTCCAGTTTTGACTCTGGAAACACCATATATTTT.

The CDR3 DNA reads as TGTGCCAGCAGCTTCGACCGCGACAGAAATCAGCCCCAGCATTTT. This translates into CASSFDRDRNQPQHF. The chain uses TRBV7-9 and TRBJ1-5; D may be TRBD1 (5 bases). This CDR3 has 15 residues. V was shortened by 3 bases and J by 4 bases, with 13 bases between the two germline ends. Germline CDR1 reads SEHNR; CDR2 reads FQNEAQ (reference sequence).

This rearrangement joins TRBV7-3 to TRBJ2-1; 11 positions match TRBD2. The V gene end was trimmed by 2 bases and the J gene end by 4 bases; junction bases not matched to a gene: 4. This CDR3 spans 16 amino acids. CDR1 and CDR2 (germline): SGHTA, FQGTGA. The CDR3 loop is CASSLGLAGGYNEQFF. The CDR3 nucleotides are TGTGCCAGCAGCTTAGGCCTAGCGGGGGGATACAATGAGCAGTTCTTC. Drawing the rest from reference TRBV7-3 and TRBJ2-1, the complete variable domain is GAGVSQTPSNKVTEKGKYVELRCDPISGHTALYWYRQSLGQGPEFLIYFQGTGAADDSGLPNDRFFAVRPEGSVSTLKIQRTERGDSAVYLCASSLGLAGGYNEQFFGPGTRLTVL.